Presented here are 7 T cell receptor beta chains from one specimen sequenced in a study of shared clonotypes between healthy human individuals. The assay was immunoSEQ multiplex PCR, and TCRdb's table has in-frame clones only and misses some. The sample shows millions of clones, about 95% of them seen only once. CD45RO-negative cells were positively selected for CCR7, leaving out terminally differentiated effector memory CD45RA+ cells. Sequencing was performed on naive CD8+ T cells sorted from blood. The receptor set was obtained from a man aged 18 to 30 in good health.

The chain carries TRBV27 and TRBJ2-7; maybe TRBD2 (6 bases). The CDR3 is made up of 14 amino acids. Trimming took 2 bases from V and 3 from J, leaving 11 bases between them. Germline assignment: CDR1 MNHEY and CDR2 SMNVEV (reference sequence). In DNA form, the CDR3 reads TGTGCCAGCAGTTTAAGGGGACTGCTCTACGAGCAGTACTTC. It codes for CASSLRGLLYEQYF.

J is TRBJ1-3 and V is TRBV4-1; D may be TRBD1 (5 bases). V gave up 3 bases and J gave up 4 bases, with 22 bases separating them. Germline CDR1 reads MGHRA; CDR2 reads YSYEKL. The CDR3 contains 18 residues. The chain's CDR3 is CASSHLDSPSIWGNTIYF. CDR3 DNA: TGCGCCAGCAGCCACTTAGACAGTCCTTCGATTTGGGGAAACACCATATATTTT.

V is TRBV27 and J is TRBJ2-6; 8 bases line up with TRBD1. The length of the CDR3 is 18 residues. Germline V gene data show CDR1 as MNHEY and CDR2 as SMNVEV (reference sequence). V lost 1 base, J lost 0 bases, and 5 bases stayed unmatched. DNA for the CDR3: TGTGCCAGCAGTTTATTGGACAGGGCCAGCTCTGGGGCCAACGTCCTGACTTTC. Amino acids: CASSLLDRASSGANVLTF.

V usage is TRBV2 and J usage is TRBJ2-7; D is perhaps TRBD2 (5 bases). Germline V gives CDR1 SNHLY, CDR2 FYNNEI. This CDR3 is 11 amino acids long. V lost 5 bases to trimming and J lost 7 bases, with 9 bases between them. The CDR3, as DNA: TGTGCCAGCAGTTGGACGGGAGAGCAGTACTTC. It encodes CASSWTGEQYF. The entire variable domain, with the rest obtained from reference TRBV2 and TRBJ2-7, is as follows: EPEVTQTPSHQVTQMGQEVILRCVPISNHLYFYWYRQILGQKVEFLVSFYNNEISEKSEIFDDQFSVERPDGSNFTLKIRSTKLEDSAMYFCASSWTGEQYFGPGTRLTVT.

The V gene is TRBV6-1, the J gene TRBJ2-7; 12 nucleotides agree with TRBD2. The CDR3 has 17 amino acids. Germline CDR1 reads MNHNS; CDR2 reads SASEGT. Trimming removed 3 bases from V and 3 bases from J; junction bases left unmatched: 9. DNA for the CDR3: TGTGCCAGCAGTGACGCTGGACTAGCGGGGCTCTTCTACGAGCAGTACTTC. Encoded protein: CASSDAGLAGLFYEQYF.

The chain combines TRBV7-9 with TRBJ1-2; D possibly corresponds to TRBD1 (5 bases). This CDR3 contains 14 residues. V lost 1 base to trimming and J lost 5 bases, with 11 bases between them. Germline CDR1 SEHNR, CDR2 FQNEAQ (reference sequence). CDR3: CASSLGPGNYGYTF. For the CDR3, the DNA is TGTGCCAGCAGCTTAGGGCCAGGGAATTATGGCTACACCTTC.

The sample holds a few counts of this clone. The chain carries TRBV19 and TRBJ2-2, with 8 bases that match TRBD2. Unmatched junction bases numbered 6, after V lost 3 bases and J lost 6 bases. This CDR3 region has 15 residues. Germline loops: CDR1 LNHDA, CDR2 SQIVND (reference sequence). The CDR3 spells CASSIGLAGPGELFF. The CDR3 nucleotides are TGTGCCAGTAGTATCGGATTAGCGGGACCCGGGGAGCTGTTTTTT. The whole variable domain, filled in from reference TRBV19 and TRBJ2-2, reads DGGITQSPKYLFRKEGQNVTLSCEQNLNHDAMYWYRQDPGQGLRLIYYSQIVNDFQKGDIAEGYSVSREKKESFPLTVTSAQKNPTAFYLCASSIGLAGPGELFFGEGSRLTVL.